Below, 30 T cell receptor beta chains from the same sample are listed, as sequenced in a study of human T cells and chemical hapten exposure. Time point reported: patch test 1, 2 weeks after DPC sensitization. Treatment of the sample: therapeutic diphenylcyclopropenone sensitization with weekly scalp DPC. TCRdb independently ran MiXCR on the RACE reads; one entry per CDR3 protein. The sample has tens of thousands of distinct CDR3 sequences, about 9% seen once. This specimen was whole blood, taken in connection with sensitization to the hapten diphenylcyclopropenone (DPC). These receptors were obtained from a woman in her 40s with alopecia areata. Some clones in this sample may be carry-over from other donors' samples.

The rearrangement links TRBV6-5 to TRBJ2-5; 8 bases map to TRBD2. The germline CDR1 and CDR2 sequences are MNHEY and SVGAGI. V trimming: 2 bases; J trimming: 4 bases; junction bases outside the gene matches: 9. There are 16 residues in the CDR3. CDR3 loop: CASSYPRASGRETQYF. Here the CDR3 DNA reads TGTGCCAGCAGTTACCCCAGGGCTAGCGGGCGAGAGACCCAGTACTTC.

This clonotype was recorded at least ten times. CDR3 residues: CASSFRKQGAGEQYF. Written as DNA, the CDR3 is TGTGCCAGCAGCTTTAGGAAACAGGGGGCCGGCGAGCAGTACTTC. This rearrangement joins TRBV13 to TRBJ2-7; TRBD1 matches at 9 bases. The ends lost 3 bases at V and 6 bases at J; junction bases unmatched: 9. The germline gives CDR1 PRHDT, CDR2 FYEKMQ (reference sequence). CDR3 size: 15 residues.

There are many counts of this clonotype. The chain joins TRBV3-1 to TRBJ1-2; D is unclear. Germline V gene sequence: CDR1 LGHDT, CDR2 YNNKEL (reference sequence). The CDR3 has 17 residues. V was shortened by 0 bases and J by 3 bases, with 17 bases between the two germline ends. CDR3 region: CASSQDSRGLKYYGYTF. CDR3 coding DNA: TGTGCCAGCAGCCAAGATTCCCGAGGACTCAAATACTATGGCTACACCTTC.

In its sample, this clonotype was seen many times. The chain employs TRBV7-2 and TRBJ2-3, with TRBD2 matching 15 bases. Germline loops: CDR1 SGHTA, CDR2 FQGNSA. V trimming: 4 bases; J trimming: 5 bases; junction bases outside the gene matches: 4. The CDR3 contains 16 residues. This CDR3 reads CASSYGLAGGKDTQYF. CDR3 nucleotides: TGTGCCAGCAGCTATGGACTAGCGGGGGGGAAAGATACGCAGTATTTT.

The J gene is TRBJ1-1, the V gene TRBV4-1; no clear D. CDR1 is MGHRA and CDR2 is YSYEKL in the germline V gene. The V and J ends lost 0 bases and 5 bases respectively, with 13 bases between them. The CDR3 loop spans 15 amino acids. The CDR3 DNA sequence: TGCGCCAGCAGCCAAGAGGACGTTATTGGGACTGAAGCTTTCTTT. Translation: CASSQEDVIGTEAFF.

This clonotype occurred many times. This chain links TRBV6-5 with TRBJ2-2; TRBD2 matches at 10 bases. The germline gives CDR1 MNHEY, CDR2 SVGAGI. V was pared by 2 bases and J by 3 bases, with 0 bases of the junction left unmatched. The CDR3 is made up of 15 amino acids. The CDR3 protein is CASSYLAGDTGELFF. DNA for the CDR3: TGTGCCAGCAGTTACCTAGCGGGGGACACCGGGGAGCTGTTTTTT.

In DNA, the CDR3 is TGTGCCAGCAGCGGAGACAGGGGGCCAGGAAACACCATATATTTT. Amino acids: CASSGDRGPGNTIYF. The genes are TRBV9 and TRBJ1-3; TRBD1 matches at 10 bases. Trimming cost V 3 bases and J 4 bases; bases outside gene matches: 4. CDR3 size: 15 residues. In germline, CDR1 is SGDLS, CDR2 YYNGEE.

This clonotype was seen more than once but under ten times. The gene calls are TRBV19 and TRBJ2-6, with D hard to call. From germline, CDR1 is LNHDA and CDR2 SQIVND (reference sequence). The CDR3 loop spans 14 amino acids. Trimming shortened V by 7 bases and J by 0 bases, and 7 bases separated the two germline ends. The CDR3 here is CASTARSGANVLTF. CDR3 DNA sequence: TGTGCCAGTACCGCACGCTCTGGGGCCAACGTCCTGACTTTC.

This clonotype was observed a handful of times. V usage is TRBV2 and J usage is TRBJ2-5; D may match TRBD1 or TRBD2 (5 bases each). This CDR3 contains 13 residues. In germline, CDR1 is SNHLY, CDR2 FYNNEI. The ends were cut back, 7 bases at V and 1 base at J, with 10 bases in the middle. The CDR3 spells CASIPGAQETQYF. CDR3 in DNA: TGTGCCAGCATCCCCGGGGCCCAAGAGACCCAGTACTTC.

This clonotype was counted many times. The V and J genes are TRBV3-1 and TRBJ2-2; D is unresolved. This CDR3 is 14 amino acids long. Trimming shortened V by 1 base and J by 5 bases, and 8 bases separated the two germline ends. CDR1 LGHDT and CDR2 YNNKEL come from the germline V gene (reference sequence). CDR3 residues: CASSQGPATGELFF. CDR3 nucleotides: TGTGCCAGCAGCCAAGGCCCCGCAACCGGGGAGCTGTTTTTT.

This clonotype has only a few counts. This chain uses TRBV5-1 with TRBJ2-5; TRBD2 is a possible D gene (6 bases). The V and J ends lost 0 bases and 5 bases respectively, with 14 bases between them. Germline V gene lookup returns CDR1 SGHRS and CDR2 YFSETQ. The length of the CDR3 is 15 residues. The CDR3 loop reads CASSLGGTHEETQYF. The CDR3 DNA follows: TGCGCCAGCAGCTTGGGAGGGACTCACGAGGAGACCCAGTACTTC.

This clonotype occurred many times. The CDR3 spells CSARGVAVRIAGYTF. CDR3 sequence (DNA): TGCAGTGCTAGAGGGGTGGCAGTCAGAATCGCCGGCTACACCTTC. The V gene is TRBV20-1, the J gene TRBJ1-2, with D uncertain. The CDR3 is made up of 15 amino acids. Germline loops: CDR1 DFQATT, CDR2 SNEGSKA (reference sequence). V lost 1 base and J 8 bases, leaving 20 bases between the germline ends.

The chain links TRBV2 to TRBJ2-7; D remains unclear. V gave up 8 bases and J gave up 2 bases, with 7 bases separating them. CDR3 length equals 11 residues. The germline gives CDR1 SNHLY, CDR2 FYNNEI. The CDR3 nucleotides read TGTGCCAGCGGGTCCACCTACGAGCAGTACTTC. Protein: CASGSTYEQYF.

This clonotype was seen at least ten times. The chain employs TRBV20-1 and TRBJ1-6, with 8 bases matching TRBD1. V lost 0 bases, J lost 0 bases, and 10 bases stayed unmatched. CDR3 length: 19 amino acids. Germline lookup yields CDR1 DFQATT and CDR2 SNEGSKA (reference sequence). CDR3 nucleotides: TGCAGTGCTAGAGAGGACAGGGTTTGGGGAAGCTCCTATAATTCACCCCTCCACTTT. Translating gives CSAREDRVWGSSYNSPLHF.

The sample holds many counts of this clonotype. The rearrangement uses TRBV7-2 and TRBJ2-1; 8 nucleotides line up with TRBD2. CDR1 and CDR2 (germline): SGHTA, FQGNSA. V shed 5 bases, J shed 7 bases, and the junction held 7 bases outside the gene matches. The CDR3 runs 14 residues. This CDR3 is CASSPWTGGNEQFF. CDR3 coding DNA: TGTGCCAGCAGCCCGTGGACGGGGGGGAATGAGCAGTTCTTC.

V is TRBV28 and J is TRBJ1-2, with D perhaps TRBD1 (5 bases). V was trimmed by 1 base and J by 3 bases, leaving 15 bases between them. In germline, CDR1 is MDHEN, CDR2 SYDVKM. The CDR3 spans 16 residues. CDR3 nucleotides: TGTGCCAGCAGTTTATATGGCCGTTGGGGCGACTATGGCTACACCTTC. Translating it yields CASSLYGRWGDYGYTF.

A word on this clonotype: Mismatch with germline at one junction end may stem from a read error. This chain uses TRBV4-1 with TRBJ1-5; D may be TRBD1 (6 bases). This CDR3 has 13 amino acids. Germline V gene lookup returns CDR1 MGHRA and CDR2 YSYEKL. The CDR3 loop reads CASSRQANQSQHF. The DNA of the CDR3 is TGCGCCAGCAGTCGACAGGCCAATCAGTCCCAGCATTTT.

This clonotype was observed many times. J is TRBJ2-2 and V is TRBV7-9; TRBD1 agrees at 8 bases. This CDR3 contains 19 residues. CDR1 and CDR2 (germline): SEHNR, FQNEAQ (reference sequence). With 0 bases clipped from V and 0 bases from J, the junction kept 9 bases outside the gene matches. For the CDR3, the DNA is TGTGCCAGCAGCTTAGCGACCGCAGGGGGCCTCGCGAACACCGGGGAGCTGTTTTTT. This sequence encodes CASSLATAGGLANTGELFF.

This clonotype appeared many times. The gene calls are TRBV3-1 and TRBJ1-2; TRBD1 might be the D (6 bases). V was trimmed by 0 bases and J by 6 bases, leaving 23 bases between them. Germline CDR1 LGHDT, CDR2 YNNKEL (reference sequence). The CDR3 is 18 amino acids. For the CDR3, the DNA is TGTGCCAGCAGCCAAGAGCGCGACCCCCCACAGGGCTGGAATGGCTACACCTTC. It specifies CASSQERDPPQGWNGYTF.

The table lists this clonotype with many counts. This chain links TRBV4-1 with TRBJ1-5, with TRBD1 matching over 9 bases. Germline lookup yields CDR1 MGHRA and CDR2 YSYEKL. The trim removed 2 bases at V and 2 bases at J, leaving 7 bases unmatched. There are 17 residues in the CDR3. CDR3 amino acids: CASSQITGGWGNQPQHF. Written as DNA, the CDR3 is TGCGCCAGCAGCCAAATAACAGGGGGCTGGGGCAATCAGCCCCAGCATTTT.

In this sample, this clonotype turned up many times. The V and J genes are TRBV30 and TRBJ1-2; tentative D call: TRBD1 (5 bases). CDR1 GTSNPN and CDR2 SVGIG come from the germline V gene (reference sequence). This CDR3 has 11 amino acids. Deletions cut 1 base from V and 8 bases from J, with 8 bases between. The CDR3 coding sequence is TGTGCCTGGAGTGCCAGGGACGGCTACACCTTC. It translates to CAWSARDGYTF.

This chain uses TRBV9 with TRBJ2-2; a possible D gene is TRBD1 (6 bases). Germline V gene sequence: CDR1 SGDLS, CDR2 YYNGEE. The CDR3 spans 18 residues. The ends were cut back, 4 bases at V and 2 bases at J, with 21 bases in the middle. CDR3 amino acids: CASSPPITQGLNTGELFF. The CDR3 region has the DNA TGTGCCAGCAGCCCTCCTATTACGCAGGGGCTTAACACCGGGGAGCTGTTTTTT.

There are many counts of this clonotype. This chain connects TRBV30 to TRBJ1-4, with D maybe TRBD1 (6 bases). V dropped 2 bases and J dropped 3 bases, with 10 bases sitting between them. The CDR3 has 14 amino acids. The V gene's germline CDR1 is GTSNPN and CDR2 SVGIG (reference sequence). This CDR3 reads CAWSQGLPNEKLFF. The CDR3 DNA sequence: TGTGCCTGGAGTCAGGGGCTTCCTAATGAAAAACTGTTTTTT.

Many counts were recorded for this clonotype. The genes are TRBV2 and TRBJ1-5; 10 bases match TRBD1. This CDR3 contains 17 residues. The germline CDR1 and CDR2 sequences are SNHLY and FYNNEI. J was trimmed by 2 bases and V by 6 bases; bases with no gene match: 10. CDR3 bases: TGTGCCAGCAGCCGGGACAGGGGACGACTTGGCAATCAGCCCCAGCATTTT. It codes for CASSRDRGRLGNQPQHF.

This clonotype has ten or more counts. The gene calls are TRBV19 and TRBJ2-7; D not certain. CDR3 length: 11 residues. Looked up from germline, CDR1 is LNHDA and CDR2 is SQIVND (reference sequence). V was trimmed by 2 bases and J by 3 bases, leaving 2 bases between them. In nucleotides, the CDR3 is TGTGCCAGTAGTATAAACTACGAGCAGTACTTC. The encoded protein is CASSINYEQYF.

The rearrangement links TRBV28 to TRBJ1-1; 10 nucleotides align to TRBD1. This CDR3 has 12 amino acids. V gave up 6 bases and J gave up 10 bases; unmatched junction bases: 5. Germline loops: CDR1 MDHEN, CDR2 SYDVKM. This chain's CDR3 is CASRTTGGLAFF. The CDR3 DNA follows: TGTGCCAGCAGGACGACAGGGGGCCTAGCTTTCTTT.

At least ten counts were recorded for this clonotype. The chain carries TRBV5-4 and TRBJ1-1; 9 bases align to TRBD1. The germline V gene has CDR1 SGHNT and CDR2 YYREEE (reference sequence). The V gene end was trimmed by 2 bases and the J gene end by 5 bases; junction bases not matched to a gene: 7. The CDR3 consists of 15 residues. The CDR3 DNA follows: TGTGCCAGCAGCTTCCGCGGACAGGGGCTTACTGAAGCTTTCTTT. This encodes CASSFRGQGLTEAFF.

The table lists this clonotype with many counts. The chain carries TRBV29-1 and TRBJ1-1; D is uncertain. With 5 bases removed from V and 1 base from J, the gap between germline ends came to 11 bases. The germline V gene encodes CDR1 SQVTM and CDR2 ANQGSEA. The CDR3 consists of 13 residues. This CDR3 reads CSVLTGKNTEAFF. The DNA of the CDR3 is TGCAGCGTTTTGACTGGAAAGAACACTGAAGCTTTCTTT.

This clonotype was detected only a few times. The V gene is TRBV21-1, the J gene TRBJ1-4; the D call TRBD1 from the table was never checked on the DNA. TRBV21-1 is listed as a pseudogene. This CDR3 region has 19 residues. The CDR3 bases are TGTGCCAGCAGCGACTGGACAGGGGTTCCAGCCCGGGCTAATGAAAAACTGTTTTTT. It encodes CASSDWTGVPARANEKLFF.

This clonotype was observed many times. The chain joins TRBV6-1 to TRBJ1-1, with a weak D call TRBD1 (6 bases). V was pared by 6 bases and J by 8 bases, with 13 bases between. Germline lookup yields CDR1 MNHNS and CDR2 SASEGT. The CDR3 loop spans 12 amino acids. CDR3 sequence: CASRGNRVEAFF. CDR3 bases: TGTGCCAGCAGGGGGAACAGGGTAGAAGCTTTCTTT.